This TCR beta chain was recovered during a study of cytomegalovirus exposure and HLA in healthy donors. Study context: An earlier analysis found fewer than 140 million unique TCR beta sequences from around 180 million T cells.

PCR used 60 Vbeta primers and 13 Jbeta primers. Libraries were prepared by immunoSEQ multiplex PCR; TCRdb keeps only in-frame clonotypes and omits some of them. The sample lists under 200,000 clones, approximately 80% occurring once. Remarks on this clone: No antigen is known for it.

V was pared by 5 bases and J by 7 bases, with 21 bases between. This CDR3 comprises 15 residues. Germline lookup yields CDR1 MGHRA and CDR2 YSYEKL. Regarding the study as a whole: As a later analysis revealed, the rate of TCR association differed by HLA locus, with DRB1 most and HLA-C fewest. The classifier reportedly diagnosed cytomegalovirus status with high specificity and sensitivity.

The TCR was taken from a woman between 45 and 60 years old in good health and CMV-seronegative. What was sequenced was PBMCs. V is TRBV4-1 and J is TRBJ2-7; D possibly corresponds to TRBD2 (6 bases). In DNA form, the CDR3 reads TGCGCCAGCAGCACGGGGGATGGTGGTCCCTTTGAGCAGTACTTC. It encodes CASSTGDGGPFEQYF.